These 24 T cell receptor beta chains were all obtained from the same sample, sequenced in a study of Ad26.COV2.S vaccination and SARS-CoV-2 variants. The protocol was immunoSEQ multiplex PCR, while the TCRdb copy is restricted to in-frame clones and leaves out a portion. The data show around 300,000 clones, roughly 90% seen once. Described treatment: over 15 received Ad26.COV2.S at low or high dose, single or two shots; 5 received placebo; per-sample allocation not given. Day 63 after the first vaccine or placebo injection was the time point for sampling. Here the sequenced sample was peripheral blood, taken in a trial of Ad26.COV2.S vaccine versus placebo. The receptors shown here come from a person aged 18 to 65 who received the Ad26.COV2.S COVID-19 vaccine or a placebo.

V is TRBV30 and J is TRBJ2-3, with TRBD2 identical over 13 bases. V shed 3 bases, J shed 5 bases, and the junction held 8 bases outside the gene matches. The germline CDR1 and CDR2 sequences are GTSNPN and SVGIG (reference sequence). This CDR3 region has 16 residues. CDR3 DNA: TGTGCCTGGAGCACCGGGACTAGCGGGACAAAAGATACGCAGTATTTT. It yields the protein CAWSTGTSGTKDTQYF. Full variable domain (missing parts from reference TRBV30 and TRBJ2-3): SQTIHQWPATLVQPVGSPLSLECTVEGTSNPNLYWYRQAAGRGLQLLFYSVGIGQISSEVPQNLSASRPQDRQFILSSKKLLLSDSGFYLCAWSTGTSGTKDTQYFGPGTRLTVL.

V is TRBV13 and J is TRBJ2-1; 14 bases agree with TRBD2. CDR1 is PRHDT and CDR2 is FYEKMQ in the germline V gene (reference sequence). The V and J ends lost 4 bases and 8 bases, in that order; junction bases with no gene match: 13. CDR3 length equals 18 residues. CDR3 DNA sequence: TGTGCCAGCAGCTCCGCCCTCGGACTAGCGGGGGGACCTTATGAGCAGTTCTTC. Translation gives CASSSALGLAGGPYEQFF.

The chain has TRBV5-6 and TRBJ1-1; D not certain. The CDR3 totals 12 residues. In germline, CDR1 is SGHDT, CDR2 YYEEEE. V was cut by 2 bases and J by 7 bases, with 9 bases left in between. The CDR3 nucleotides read TGTGCCAGCAGCTTTCGAGAAGGTGAAGCTTTCTTT. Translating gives CASSFREGEAFF.

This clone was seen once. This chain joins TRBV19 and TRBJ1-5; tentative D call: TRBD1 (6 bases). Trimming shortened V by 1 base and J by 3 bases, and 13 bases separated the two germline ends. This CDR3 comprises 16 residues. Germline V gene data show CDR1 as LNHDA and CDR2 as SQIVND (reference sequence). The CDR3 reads CASSIALAGVNQPQHF. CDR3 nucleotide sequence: TGTGCCAGTAGTATAGCACTGGCAGGGGTCAATCAGCCCCAGCATTTT.

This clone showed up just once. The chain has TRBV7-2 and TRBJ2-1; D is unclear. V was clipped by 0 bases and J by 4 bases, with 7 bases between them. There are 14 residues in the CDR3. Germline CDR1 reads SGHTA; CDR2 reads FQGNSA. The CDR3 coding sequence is TGTGCCAGCAGCTTAGCGGGTAATTACAATGAGCAGTTCTTC. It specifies CASSLAGNYNEQFF.

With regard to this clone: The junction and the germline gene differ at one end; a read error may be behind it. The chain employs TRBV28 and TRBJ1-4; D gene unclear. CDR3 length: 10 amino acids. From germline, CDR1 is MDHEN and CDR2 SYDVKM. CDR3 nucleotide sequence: TGTGCCAGCAGTTCCGGGGTAGTAGAATTT. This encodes CASSSGVVEF.

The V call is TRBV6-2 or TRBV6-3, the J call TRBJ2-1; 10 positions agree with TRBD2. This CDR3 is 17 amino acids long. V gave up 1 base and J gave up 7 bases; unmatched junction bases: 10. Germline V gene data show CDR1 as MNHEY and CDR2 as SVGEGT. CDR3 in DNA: TGTGCCAGCAGTTACTTCCAGCGGGAGGGCCTTACGAATGAGCAGTTCTTC. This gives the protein CASSYFQREGLTNEQFF.

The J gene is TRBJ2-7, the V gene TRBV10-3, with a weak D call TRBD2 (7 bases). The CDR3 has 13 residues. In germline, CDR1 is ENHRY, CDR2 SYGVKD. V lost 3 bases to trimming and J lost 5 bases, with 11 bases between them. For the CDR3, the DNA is TGTGCCATCAGTGATGGGGGGGCCCACGAGCAGTACTTC. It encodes CAISDGGAHEQYF.

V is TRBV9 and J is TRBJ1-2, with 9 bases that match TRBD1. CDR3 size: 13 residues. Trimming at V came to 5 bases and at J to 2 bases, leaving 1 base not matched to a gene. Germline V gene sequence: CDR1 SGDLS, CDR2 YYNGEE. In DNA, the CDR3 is TGTGCCAGCAGAGGGACAGGGAACTATGGCTACACCTTC. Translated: CASRGTGNYGYTF.

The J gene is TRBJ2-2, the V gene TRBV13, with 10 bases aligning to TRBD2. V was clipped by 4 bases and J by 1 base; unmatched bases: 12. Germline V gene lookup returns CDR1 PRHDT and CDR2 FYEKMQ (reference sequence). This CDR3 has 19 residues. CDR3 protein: CASSSLTSGRAENTGELFF. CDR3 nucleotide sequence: TGTGCCAGCAGCTCCCTAACCAGCGGGAGGGCCGAGAACACCGGGGAGCTGTTTTTT.

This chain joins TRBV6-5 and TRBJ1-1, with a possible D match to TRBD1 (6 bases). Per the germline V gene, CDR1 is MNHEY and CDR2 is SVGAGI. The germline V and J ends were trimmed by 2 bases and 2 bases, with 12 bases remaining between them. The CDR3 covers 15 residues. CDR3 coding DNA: TGTGCCAGCAGTTACCTCCCCAGGGGCAACACTGAAGCTTTCTTT. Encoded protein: CASSYLPRGNTEAFF.

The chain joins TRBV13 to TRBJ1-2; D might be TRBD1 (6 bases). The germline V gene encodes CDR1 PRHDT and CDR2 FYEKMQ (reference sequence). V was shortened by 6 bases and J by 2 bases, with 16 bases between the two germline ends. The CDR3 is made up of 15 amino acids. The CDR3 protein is CASRWRGSSNYGYTF. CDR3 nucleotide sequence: TGTGCCAGCAGGTGGAGGGGGTCTAGCAACTATGGCTACACCTTC.

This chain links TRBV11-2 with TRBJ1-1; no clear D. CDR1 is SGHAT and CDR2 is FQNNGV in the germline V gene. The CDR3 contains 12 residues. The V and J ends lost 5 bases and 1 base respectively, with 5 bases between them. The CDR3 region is CASSAENTEAFF. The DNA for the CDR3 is TGTGCCAGCAGCGCCGAGAACACTGAAGCTTTCTTT.

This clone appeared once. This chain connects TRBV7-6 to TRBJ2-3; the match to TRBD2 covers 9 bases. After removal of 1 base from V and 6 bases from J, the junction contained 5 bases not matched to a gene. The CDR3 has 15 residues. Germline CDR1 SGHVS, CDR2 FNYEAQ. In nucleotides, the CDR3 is TGTGCCAGCAGCTTAGTGGCGGGGGGGCTTGATACGCAGTATTTT. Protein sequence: CASSLVAGGLDTQYF.

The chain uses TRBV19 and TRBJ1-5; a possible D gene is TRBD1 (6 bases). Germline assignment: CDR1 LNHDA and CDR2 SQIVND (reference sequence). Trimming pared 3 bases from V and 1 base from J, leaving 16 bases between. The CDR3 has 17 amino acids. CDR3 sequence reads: CASSIESRDTSNQPQHF. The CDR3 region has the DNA TGTGCCAGTAGTATTGAGTCCCGGGACACCAGCAATCAGCCCCAGCATTTT.

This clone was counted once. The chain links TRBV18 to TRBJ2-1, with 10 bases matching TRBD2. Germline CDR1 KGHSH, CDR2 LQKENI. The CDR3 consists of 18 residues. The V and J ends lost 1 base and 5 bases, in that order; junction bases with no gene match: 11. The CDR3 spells CASSPRQTSGMGHNEQFF. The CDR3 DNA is TGTGCCAGCTCACCACGCCAAACTAGCGGGATGGGACACAATGAGCAGTTCTTC.

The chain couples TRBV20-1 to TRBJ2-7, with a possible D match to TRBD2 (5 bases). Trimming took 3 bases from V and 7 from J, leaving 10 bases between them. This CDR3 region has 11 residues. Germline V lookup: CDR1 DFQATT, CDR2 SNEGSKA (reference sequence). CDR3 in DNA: TGCAGTGCTAGCTTCCCGGGGGAGCAGTACTTC. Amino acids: CSASFPGEQYF.

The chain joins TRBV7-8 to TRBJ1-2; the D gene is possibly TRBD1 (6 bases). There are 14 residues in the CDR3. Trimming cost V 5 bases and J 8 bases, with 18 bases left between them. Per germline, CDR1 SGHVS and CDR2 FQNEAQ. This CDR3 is CASSPGPGTLGYTF. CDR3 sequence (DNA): TGTGCCAGCAGCCCAGGTCCCGGGACACTGGGCTACACCTTC. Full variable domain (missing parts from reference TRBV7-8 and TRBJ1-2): GAGVSQSPRYKVAKRGQDVALRCDPISGHVSLFWYQQALGQGPEFLTYFQNEAQLDKSGLPSDRFFAERPEGSVSTLKIQRTQQEDSAVYLCASSPGPGTLGYTFGSGTRLTVV.

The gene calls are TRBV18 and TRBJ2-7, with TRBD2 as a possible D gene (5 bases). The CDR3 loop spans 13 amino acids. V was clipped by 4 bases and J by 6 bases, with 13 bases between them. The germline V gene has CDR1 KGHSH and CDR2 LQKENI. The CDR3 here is CASSQASSGEQYV. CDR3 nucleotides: TGTGCCAGCTCACAGGCCTCGAGCGGCGAGCAGTACGTC.

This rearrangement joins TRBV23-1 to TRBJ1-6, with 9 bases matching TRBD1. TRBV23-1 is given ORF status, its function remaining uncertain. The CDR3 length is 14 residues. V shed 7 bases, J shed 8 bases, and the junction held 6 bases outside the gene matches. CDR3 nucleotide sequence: TGCGCCAGCACCCTAGGACAGGGGTATTCACCCCTCCACTTT. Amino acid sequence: CASTLGQGYSPLHF.

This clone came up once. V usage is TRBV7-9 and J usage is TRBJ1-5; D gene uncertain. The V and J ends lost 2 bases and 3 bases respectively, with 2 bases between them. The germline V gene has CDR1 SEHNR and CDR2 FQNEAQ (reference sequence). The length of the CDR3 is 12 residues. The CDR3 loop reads CASSLYNQPQHF. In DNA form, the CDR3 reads TGTGCCAGCAGCTTATACAATCAGCCCCAGCATTTT.

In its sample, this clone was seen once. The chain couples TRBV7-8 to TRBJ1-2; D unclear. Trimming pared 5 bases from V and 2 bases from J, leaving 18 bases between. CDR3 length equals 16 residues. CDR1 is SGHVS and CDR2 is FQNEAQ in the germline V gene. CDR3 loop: CASSPEAARVNYGYTF. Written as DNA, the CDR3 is TGTGCCAGCAGCCCTGAGGCCGCCCGGGTCAACTATGGCTACACCTTC.

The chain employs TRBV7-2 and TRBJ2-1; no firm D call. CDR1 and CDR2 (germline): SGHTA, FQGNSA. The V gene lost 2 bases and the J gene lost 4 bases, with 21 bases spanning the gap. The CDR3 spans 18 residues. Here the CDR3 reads CASSLLVGPVPVYNEQFF. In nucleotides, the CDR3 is TGTGCCAGCAGCTTATTAGTAGGTCCTGTACCTGTTTACAATGAGCAGTTCTTC. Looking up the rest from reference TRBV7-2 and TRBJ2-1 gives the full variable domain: GAGVSQSPSNKVTEKGKDVELRCDPISGHTALYWYRQSLGQGLEFLIYFQGNSAPDKSGLPSDRFSAERTGGSVSTLTIQRTQQEDSAVYLCASSLLVGPVPVYNEQFFGPGTRLTVL.

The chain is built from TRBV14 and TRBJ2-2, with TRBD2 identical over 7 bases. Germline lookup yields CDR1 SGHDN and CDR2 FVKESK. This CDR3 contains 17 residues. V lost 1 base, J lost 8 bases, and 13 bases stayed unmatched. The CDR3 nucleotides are TGTGCCAGCAGCCAAGGTTGGAAGAGCGGGACCCTGGGGGAGCTGTTTTTT. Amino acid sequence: CASSQGWKSGTLGELFF. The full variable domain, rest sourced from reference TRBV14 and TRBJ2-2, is EAGVTQFPSHSVIEKGQTVTLRCDPISGHDNLYWYRRVMGKEIKFLLHFVKESKQDESGMPNNRFLAERTGGTYSTLKVQPAELEDSGVYFCASSQGWKSGTLGELFFGEGSRLTVL.